This T cell receptor (beta chain) was sequenced during a study of blood T cell repertoires in COVID-19. Study context: Material from acute and convalescent COVID-19 was sourced from the United States, Italy and Spain. T cells, B-cell-depleted T cells, or PBMCs provided the cDNA or gDNA that served as material.

Source study methods: Estimates of nucleated cell counts were drawn from the amplification of reference gene primers. The assay was immunoSEQ multiplex PCR, and TCRdb's table has in-frame clones only and misses some. That table furnishes V, J and clone size, whereas the DNA furnished D and trimming. The table lists under 450,000 clones, just over 90% of them singletons. Germline CDR1 SGHRS, CDR2 YFSETQ. Trimming removed 0 bases at V and 6 bases at J, with 4 bases between. The CDR3 covers 12 residues. Cohort assignment relied on participant-reported clinical history. This clonotype originated in a woman in her 40s who had been exposed to COVID-19. The chain links TRBV5-1 to TRBJ2-1; D is unresolved. The sequenced material came from PBMCs or T cells enriched from blood (not recorded which). The chain's CDR3 is CASSLASNEQFF. The CDR3 DNA reads as TGCGCCAGCAGCTTGGCCAGCAATGAGCAGTTCTTC.